This T cell receptor beta chain came from a study of cytomegalovirus exposure and HLA in healthy donors. The overall study: When just under 400 donors were genotyped, about 80% of them were found to fall in the Caucasian-associated ancestry cluster.

A note on this clone: Its target is unknown.

The study ran its PCR with 60 Vbeta and 13 Jbeta primers. This table comes from immunoSEQ multiplex PCR, and its TCRdb copy is limited to in-frame clones, with some not included. The profile shows around 140,000 clones, 55% to 75% of them singletons. Per the germline V gene, CDR1 is LNHDA and CDR2 is SQIVND (reference sequence). The ends were cut back, 4 bases at V and 3 bases at J, with 16 bases in the middle. There are 15 residues in the CDR3. Overall study results and limits: In a later analysis, TCR beta V- and J-gene trimming was associated with a missense DCLRE1C variant. The CMV antigen specificity of a few CMV-associated chains was confirmed through in vitro analysis. A later analysis reportedly identified an Asian-associated ancestry cluster as carrying fewer N-insertions than the roughly 720-donor mean.

This TCR came from a man aged 45-60 years in good health and CMV-seropositive. Source material: PBMCs. The genes are TRBV19 and TRBJ2-7, with D possibly matching TRBD1 (6 bases). CDR3 region: CASSTWGRGNYEQYF. CDR3 bases: TGTGCCAGTAGTACCTGGGGCAGGGGCAACTACGAGCAGTACTTC. The full variable domain, with the rest looked up from reference TRBV19 and TRBJ2-7, is DGGITQSPKYLFRKEGQNVTLSCEQNLNHDAMYWYRQDPGQGLRLIYYSQIVNDFQKGDIAEGYSVSREKKESFPLTVTSAQKNPTAFYLCASSTWGRGNYEQYFGPGTRLTVT.